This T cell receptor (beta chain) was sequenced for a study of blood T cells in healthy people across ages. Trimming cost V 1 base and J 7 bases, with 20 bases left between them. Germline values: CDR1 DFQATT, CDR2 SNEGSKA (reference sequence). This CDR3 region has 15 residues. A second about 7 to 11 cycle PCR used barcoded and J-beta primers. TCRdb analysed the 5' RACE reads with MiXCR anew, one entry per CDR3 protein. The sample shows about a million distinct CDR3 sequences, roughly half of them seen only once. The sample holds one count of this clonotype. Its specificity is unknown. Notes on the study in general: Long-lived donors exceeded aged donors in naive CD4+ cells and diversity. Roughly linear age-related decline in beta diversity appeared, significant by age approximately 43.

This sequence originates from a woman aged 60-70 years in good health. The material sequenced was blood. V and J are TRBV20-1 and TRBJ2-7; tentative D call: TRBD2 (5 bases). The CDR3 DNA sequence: TGCAGTGCTAGAGTCCCGGTAGCGCCCCGGAATGAGCAGTACTTC. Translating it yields CSARVPVAPRNEQYF.